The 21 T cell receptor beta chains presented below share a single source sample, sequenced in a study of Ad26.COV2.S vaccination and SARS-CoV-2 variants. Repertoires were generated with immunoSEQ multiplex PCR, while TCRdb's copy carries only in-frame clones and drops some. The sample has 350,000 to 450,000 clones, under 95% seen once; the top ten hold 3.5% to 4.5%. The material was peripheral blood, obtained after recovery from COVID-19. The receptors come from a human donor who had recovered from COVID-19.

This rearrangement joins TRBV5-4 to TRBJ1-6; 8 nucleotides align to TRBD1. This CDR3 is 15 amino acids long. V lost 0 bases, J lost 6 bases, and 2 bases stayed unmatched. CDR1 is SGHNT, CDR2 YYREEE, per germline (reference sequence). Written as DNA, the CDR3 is TGTGCCAGCAGCTTGGAGGGGACAGGTAATTCACCCCTCCACTTT. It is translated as CASSLEGTGNSPLHF.

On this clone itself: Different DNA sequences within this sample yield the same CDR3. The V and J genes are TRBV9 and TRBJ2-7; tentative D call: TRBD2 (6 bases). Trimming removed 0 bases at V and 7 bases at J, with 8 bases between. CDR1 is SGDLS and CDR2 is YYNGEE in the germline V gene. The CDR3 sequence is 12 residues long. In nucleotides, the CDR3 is TGTGCCAGCAGCGTAGGTGGGGGGGAGCAGTACTTC. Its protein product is CASSVGGGEQYF.

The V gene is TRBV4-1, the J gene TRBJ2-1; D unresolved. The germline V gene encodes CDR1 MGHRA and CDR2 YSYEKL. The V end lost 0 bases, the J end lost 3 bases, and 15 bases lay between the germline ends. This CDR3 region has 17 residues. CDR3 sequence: CASSQDHRGVYYNEQFF. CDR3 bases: TGCGCCAGCAGCCAAGATCATCGTGGGGTGTACTACAATGAGCAGTTCTTC.

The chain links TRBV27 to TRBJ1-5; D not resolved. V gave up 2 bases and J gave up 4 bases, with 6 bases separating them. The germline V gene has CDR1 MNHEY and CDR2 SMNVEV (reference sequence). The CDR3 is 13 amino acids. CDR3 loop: CASSLNRNQPQHF. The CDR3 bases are TGTGCCAGCAGTTTAAACAGAAATCAGCCCCAGCATTTT.

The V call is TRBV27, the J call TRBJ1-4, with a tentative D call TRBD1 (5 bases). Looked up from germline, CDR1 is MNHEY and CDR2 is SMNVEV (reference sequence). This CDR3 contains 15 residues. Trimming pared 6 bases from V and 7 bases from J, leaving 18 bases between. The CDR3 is CASSPYGGEGEKLFF. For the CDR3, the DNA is TGTGCCAGCAGCCCTTACGGGGGGGAAGGTGAAAAACTGTTTTTT.

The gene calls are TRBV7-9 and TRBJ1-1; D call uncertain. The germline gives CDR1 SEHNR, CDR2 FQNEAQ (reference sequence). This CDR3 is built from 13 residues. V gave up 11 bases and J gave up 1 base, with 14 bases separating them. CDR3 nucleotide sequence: TGTGCCGTAGAAGGGCACTCGAACACTGAAGCTTTCTTT. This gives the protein CAVEGHSNTEAFF.

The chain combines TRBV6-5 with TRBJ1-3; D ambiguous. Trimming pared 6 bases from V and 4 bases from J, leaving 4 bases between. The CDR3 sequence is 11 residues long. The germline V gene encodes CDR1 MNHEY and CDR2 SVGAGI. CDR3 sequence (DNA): TGTGCCAGCAGCAACGGAAACACCATATATTTT. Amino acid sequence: CASSNGNTIYF.

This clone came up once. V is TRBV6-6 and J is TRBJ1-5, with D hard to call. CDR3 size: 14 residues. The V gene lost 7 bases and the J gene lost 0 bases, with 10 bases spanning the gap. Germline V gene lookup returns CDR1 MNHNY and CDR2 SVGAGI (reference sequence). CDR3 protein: CASNDRSSNQPQHF. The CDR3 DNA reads TGTGCCAGCAACGACCGATCTAGCAATCAGCCCCAGCATTTT.

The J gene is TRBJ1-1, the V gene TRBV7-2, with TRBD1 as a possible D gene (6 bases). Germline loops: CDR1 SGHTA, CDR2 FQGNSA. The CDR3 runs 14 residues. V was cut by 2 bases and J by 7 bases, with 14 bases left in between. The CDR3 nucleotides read TGTGCCAGCAGCTTACGGGGGGGGCGGAGTGAAGCTTTCTTT. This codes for CASSLRGGRSEAFF.

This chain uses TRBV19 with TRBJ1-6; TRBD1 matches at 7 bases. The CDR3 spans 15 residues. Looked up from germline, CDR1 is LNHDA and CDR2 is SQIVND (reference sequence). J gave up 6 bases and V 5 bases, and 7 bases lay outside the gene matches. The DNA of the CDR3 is TGTGCCAGTAGTTCCCGGGACAGACTTAATTCACCCCTCCACTTT. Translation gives CASSSRDRLNSPLHF.

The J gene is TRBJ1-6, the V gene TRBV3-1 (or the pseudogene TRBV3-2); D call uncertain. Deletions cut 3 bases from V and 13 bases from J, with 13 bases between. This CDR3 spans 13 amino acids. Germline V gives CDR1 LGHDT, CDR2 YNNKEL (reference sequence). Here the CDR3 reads CASSHRSEGPLHF. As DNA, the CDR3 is TGTGCCAGCAGCCACCGAAGCGAGGGTCCCCTCCACTTT.

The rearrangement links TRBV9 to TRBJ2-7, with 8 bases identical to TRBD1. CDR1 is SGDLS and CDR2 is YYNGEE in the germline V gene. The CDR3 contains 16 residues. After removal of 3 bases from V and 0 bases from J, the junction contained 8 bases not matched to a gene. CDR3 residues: CASSGHPGQDSYEQYF. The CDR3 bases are TGTGCCAGCAGCGGTCACCCGGGACAGGACTCCTACGAGCAGTACTTC.

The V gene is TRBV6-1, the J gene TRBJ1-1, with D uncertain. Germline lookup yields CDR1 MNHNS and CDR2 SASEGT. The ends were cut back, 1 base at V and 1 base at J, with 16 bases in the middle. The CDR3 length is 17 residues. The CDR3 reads CASSEDFLGRGNTEAFF. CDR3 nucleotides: TGTGCCAGCAGTGAAGATTTTTTAGGGCGGGGGAACACTGAAGCTTTCTTT.

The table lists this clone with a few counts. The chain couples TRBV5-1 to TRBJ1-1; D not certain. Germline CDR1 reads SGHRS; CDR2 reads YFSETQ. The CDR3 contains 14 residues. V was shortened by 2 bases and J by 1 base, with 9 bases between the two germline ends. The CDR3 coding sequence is TGCGCCAGCAGCTTCGTCGGAGAGAACACTGAAGCTTTCTTT. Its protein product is CASSFVGENTEAFF.

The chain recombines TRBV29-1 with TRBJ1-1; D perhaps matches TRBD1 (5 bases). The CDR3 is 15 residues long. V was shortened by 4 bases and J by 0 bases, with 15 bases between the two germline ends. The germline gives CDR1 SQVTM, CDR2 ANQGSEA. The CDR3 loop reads CSVAGGQGMNTEAFF. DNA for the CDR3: TGCAGCGTTGCTGGCGGTCAGGGAATGAACACTGAAGCTTTCTTT.

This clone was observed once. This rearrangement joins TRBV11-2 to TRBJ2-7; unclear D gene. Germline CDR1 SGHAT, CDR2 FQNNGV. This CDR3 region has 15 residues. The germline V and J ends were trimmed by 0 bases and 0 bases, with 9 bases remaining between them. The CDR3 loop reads CASSLDTHDSYEQYF. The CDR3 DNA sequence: TGTGCCAGCAGCTTAGATACCCACGACTCCTACGAGCAGTACTTC.

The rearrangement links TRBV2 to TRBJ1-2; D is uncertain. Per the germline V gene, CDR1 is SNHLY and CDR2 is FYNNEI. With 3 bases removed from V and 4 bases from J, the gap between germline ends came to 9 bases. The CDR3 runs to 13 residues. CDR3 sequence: CASSDWEGYGYTF. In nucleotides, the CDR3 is TGTGCCAGCAGTGACTGGGAAGGCTATGGCTACACCTTC.

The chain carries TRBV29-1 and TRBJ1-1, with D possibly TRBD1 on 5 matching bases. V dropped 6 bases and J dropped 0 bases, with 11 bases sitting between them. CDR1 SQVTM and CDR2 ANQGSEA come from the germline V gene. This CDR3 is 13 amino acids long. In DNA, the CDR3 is TGCAGCGTGTCGGGGCAGTTGAACACTGAAGCTTTCTTT. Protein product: CSVSGQLNTEAFF.

The CDR3 here is CASSLGDGGSYGYTF. DNA of the CDR3: TGCGCCAGCAGCTTGGGGGACGGAGGGTCCTATGGCTACACCTTC. The chain is built from TRBV5-1 and TRBJ1-2; D may be TRBD1 (5 bases). V lost 0 bases and J lost 4, with 13 bases in between. The CDR3 totals 15 residues. From germline, CDR1 is SGHRS and CDR2 YFSETQ.

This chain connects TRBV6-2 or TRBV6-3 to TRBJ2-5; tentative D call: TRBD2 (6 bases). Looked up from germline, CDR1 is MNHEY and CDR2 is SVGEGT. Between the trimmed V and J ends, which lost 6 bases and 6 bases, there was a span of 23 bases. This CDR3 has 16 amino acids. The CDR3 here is CASSRALTGLRKTQYF. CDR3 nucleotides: TGTGCCAGCAGCCGGGCCCTCACGGGACTCCGAAAGACCCAGTACTTC.

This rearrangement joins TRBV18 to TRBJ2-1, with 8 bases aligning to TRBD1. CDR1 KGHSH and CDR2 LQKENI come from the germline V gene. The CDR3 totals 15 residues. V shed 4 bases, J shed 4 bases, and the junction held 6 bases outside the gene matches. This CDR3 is CASSQGQGFYNEQFF. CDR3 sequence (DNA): TGTGCCAGCTCACAAGGACAGGGATTTTACAATGAGCAGTTCTTC.